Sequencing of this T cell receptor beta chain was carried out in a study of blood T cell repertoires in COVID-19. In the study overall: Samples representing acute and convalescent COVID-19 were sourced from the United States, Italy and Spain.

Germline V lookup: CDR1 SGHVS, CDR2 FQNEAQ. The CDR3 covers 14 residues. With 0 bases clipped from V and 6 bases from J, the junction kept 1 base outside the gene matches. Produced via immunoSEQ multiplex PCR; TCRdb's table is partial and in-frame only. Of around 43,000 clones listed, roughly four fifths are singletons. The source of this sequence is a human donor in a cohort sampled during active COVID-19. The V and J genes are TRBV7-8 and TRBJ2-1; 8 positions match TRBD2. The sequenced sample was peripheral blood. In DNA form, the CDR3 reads TGTGCCAGCAGCTTAGCGGCGGGAGGCAATGAGCAGTTCTTC. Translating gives CASSLAAGGNEQFF.